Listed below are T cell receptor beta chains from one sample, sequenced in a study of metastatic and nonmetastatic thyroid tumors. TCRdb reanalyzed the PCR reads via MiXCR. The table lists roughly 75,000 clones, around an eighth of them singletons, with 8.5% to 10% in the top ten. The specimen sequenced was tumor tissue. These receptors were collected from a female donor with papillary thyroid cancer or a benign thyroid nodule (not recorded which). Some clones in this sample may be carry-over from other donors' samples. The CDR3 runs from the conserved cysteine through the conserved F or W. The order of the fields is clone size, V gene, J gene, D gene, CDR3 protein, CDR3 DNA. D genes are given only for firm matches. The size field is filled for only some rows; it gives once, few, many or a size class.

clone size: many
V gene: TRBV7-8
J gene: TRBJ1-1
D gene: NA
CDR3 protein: CASSLVSGKNTEAFF
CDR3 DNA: TGTGCCAGCAGCTTAGTTTCAGGAAAGAACACTGAAGCTTTCTTT

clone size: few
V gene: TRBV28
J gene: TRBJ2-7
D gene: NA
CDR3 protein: CASTASWREVSEQYF
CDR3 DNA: TGTGCCAGCACCGCTAGCTGGAGAGAGGTGAGCGAGCAGTACTTC

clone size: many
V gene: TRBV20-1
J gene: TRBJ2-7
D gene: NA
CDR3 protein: CSARGGSTYEQYF
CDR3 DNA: TGCAGTGCTAGAGGGGGGAGTACCTACGAGCAGTACTTC

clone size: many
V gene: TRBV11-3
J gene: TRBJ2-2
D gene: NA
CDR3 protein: CASSLGRTAHTGELFF
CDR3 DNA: TGTGCCAGCAGCTTAGGCAGGACAGCCCACACCGGGGAGCTGTTTTTT

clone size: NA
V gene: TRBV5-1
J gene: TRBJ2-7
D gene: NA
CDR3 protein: CASPPIPYEQYF
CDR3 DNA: TGCGCCAGCCCCCCGATCCCCTACGAGCAGTACTTC

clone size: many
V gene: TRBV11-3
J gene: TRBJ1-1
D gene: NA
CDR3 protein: CASSFSSMNTEAFF
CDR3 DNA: TGTGCCAGCAGCTTCTCCTCCATGAACACTGAAGCTTTCTTT

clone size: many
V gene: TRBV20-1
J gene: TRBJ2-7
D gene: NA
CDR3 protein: CSANIGNYEQYF
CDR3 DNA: TGCAGTGCTAATATAGGGAACTACGAGCAGTACTTC

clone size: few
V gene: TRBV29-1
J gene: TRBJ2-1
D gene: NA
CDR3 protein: CSVELRGSFF
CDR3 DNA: TGCAGCGTTGAGTTGAGGGGATCGTTCTTC

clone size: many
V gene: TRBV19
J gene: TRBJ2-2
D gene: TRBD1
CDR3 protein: CASSSGQGFTGELFF
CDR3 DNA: TGTGCCAGTAGTTCGGGACAGGGTTTCACCGGGGAGCTGTTTTTT

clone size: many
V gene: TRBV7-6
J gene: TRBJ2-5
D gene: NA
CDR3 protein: CASSLAGGGETQYF
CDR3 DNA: TGTGCCAGCAGCTTAGCGGGGGGCGGGGAGACCCAGTACTTC

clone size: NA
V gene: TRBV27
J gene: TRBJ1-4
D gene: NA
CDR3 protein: CASGTGGRPREKLFF
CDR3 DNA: TGTGCCAGCGGGACCGGGGGGAGGCCTCGGGAAAAACTGTTTTTT

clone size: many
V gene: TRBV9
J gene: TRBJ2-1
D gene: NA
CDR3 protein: CASSVDSGLRNEQFF
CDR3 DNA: TGTGCCAGCAGCGTAGACAGCGGCCTTCGCAATGAGCAGTTCTTC

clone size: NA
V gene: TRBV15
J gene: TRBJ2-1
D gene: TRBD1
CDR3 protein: CATSRRTGISNEQFF
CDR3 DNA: TGTGCCACCAGCAGAAGGACAGGCATCAGCAATGAGCAGTTCTTC

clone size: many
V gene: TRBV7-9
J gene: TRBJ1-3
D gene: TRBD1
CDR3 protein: CASSPQGPRGNTIYF
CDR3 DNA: TGTGCCAGCAGCCCACAGGGGCCGCGGGGAAACACCATATATTTT

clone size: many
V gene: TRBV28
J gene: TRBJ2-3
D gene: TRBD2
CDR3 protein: CASTPAGGRTDTQYF
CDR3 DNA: TGTGCCAGCACCCCAGCGGGAGGGCGCACAGATACGCAGTATTTT

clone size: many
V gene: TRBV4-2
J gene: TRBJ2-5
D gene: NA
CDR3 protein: CASSQEARGQETQYF
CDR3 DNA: TGTGCCAGCAGCCAAGAGGCCCGCGGGCAAGAGACCCAGTACTTC

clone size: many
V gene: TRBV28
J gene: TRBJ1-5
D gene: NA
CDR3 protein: CASSATRRVGSQPQHF
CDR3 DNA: TGTGCCAGCAGTGCCACCCGTCGGGTTGGGAGTCAGCCCCAGCATTTT

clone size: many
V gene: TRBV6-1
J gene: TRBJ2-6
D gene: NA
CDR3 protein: CASGSGSGANVLTF
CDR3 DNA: TGTGCCAGCGGGTCAGGGTCTGGGGCCAACGTCCTGACTTTC

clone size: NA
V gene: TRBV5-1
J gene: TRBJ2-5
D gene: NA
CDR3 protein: CASILAEAGETQYF
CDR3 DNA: TGCGCCAGCATCTTGGCCGAAGCGGGAGAGACCCAGTACTTC

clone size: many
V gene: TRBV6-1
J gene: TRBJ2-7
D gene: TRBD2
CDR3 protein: CASTELAGGPYEQYF
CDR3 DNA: TGTGCCAGCACCGAACTAGCGGGAGGGCCCTACGAGCAGTACTTC

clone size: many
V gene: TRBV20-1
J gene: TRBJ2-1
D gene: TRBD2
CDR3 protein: CSALAEGLGEQFF
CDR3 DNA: TGCAGTGCCCTAGCGGAGGGCTTGGGTGAGCAGTTCTTC

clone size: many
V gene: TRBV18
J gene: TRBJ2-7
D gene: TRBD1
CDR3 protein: CASSPSDRAGYEQYF
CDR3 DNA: TGTGCCAGCTCACCATCAGACAGGGCCGGATACGAGCAGTACTTC

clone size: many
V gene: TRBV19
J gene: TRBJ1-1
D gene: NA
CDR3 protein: CASNDRGPEAFF
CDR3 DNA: TGTGCCAGTAATGACAGAGGACCTGAAGCTTTCTTT

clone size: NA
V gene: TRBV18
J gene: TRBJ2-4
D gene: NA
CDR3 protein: CASSPGGAGSKNIQYF
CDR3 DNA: TGTGCCAGCTCACCAGGAGGGGCAGGCTCAAAAAACATTCAGTACTTC

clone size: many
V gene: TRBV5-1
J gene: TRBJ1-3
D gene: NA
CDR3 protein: CASSFEGAGNTIYF
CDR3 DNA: TGCGCCAGCAGCTTCGAAGGGGCTGGAAACACCATATATTTT

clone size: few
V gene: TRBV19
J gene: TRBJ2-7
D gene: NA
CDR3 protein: CASSIVVPGPYEQYF
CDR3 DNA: TGTGCCAGTAGTATAGTCGTCCCTGGGCCATACGAGCAGTACTTC

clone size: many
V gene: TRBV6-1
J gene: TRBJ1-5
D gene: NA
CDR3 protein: CASSGSTFSNQPQHF
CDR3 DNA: TGTGCCAGCAGCGGTTCAACATTTAGCAATCAGCCCCAGCATTTT

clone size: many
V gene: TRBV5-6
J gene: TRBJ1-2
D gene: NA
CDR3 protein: CASSLGAVNYGYTF
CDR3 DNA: TGTGCCAGCAGCTTGGGGGCCGTAAACTATGGCTACACCTTC

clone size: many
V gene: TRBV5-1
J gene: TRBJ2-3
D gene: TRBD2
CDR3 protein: CASSTSGTTDTQYF
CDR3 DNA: TGCGCCAGCAGTACTAGCGGGACTACAGATACGCAGTATTTT

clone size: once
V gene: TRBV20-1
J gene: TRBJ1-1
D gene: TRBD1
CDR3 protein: CSAMSSTGWYAEAFF
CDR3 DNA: TGCAGTGCTATGTCCTCGACAGGGTGGTATGCTGAAGCTTTCTTT

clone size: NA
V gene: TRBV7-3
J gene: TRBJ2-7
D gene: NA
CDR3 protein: CASSTIGARGDEQYF
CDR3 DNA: TGTGCCAGCAGCACCATCGGGGCTAGAGGTGACGAGCAGTACTTC

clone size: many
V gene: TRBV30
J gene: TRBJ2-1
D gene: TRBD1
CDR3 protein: CAWSLVWDRDNEQFF
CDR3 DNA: TGTGCCTGGAGTTTAGTGTGGGACAGAGACAATGAGCAGTTCTTC

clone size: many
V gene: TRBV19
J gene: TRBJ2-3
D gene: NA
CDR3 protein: CASRPNGASTDTQYF
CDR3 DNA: TGTGCCAGTAGGCCTAACGGGGCTAGCACAGATACGCAGTATTTT

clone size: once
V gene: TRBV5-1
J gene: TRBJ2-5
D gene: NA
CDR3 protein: CASSLRSPPGRYQETQYF
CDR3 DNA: TGCGCCAGCAGCTTGAGAAGTCCCCCCGGTCGTTACCAGGAGACCCAGTACTTC

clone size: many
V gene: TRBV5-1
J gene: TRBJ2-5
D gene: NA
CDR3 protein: CASTRENREQETQYF
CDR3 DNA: TGCGCCAGCACTCGAGAGAATCGGGAGCAAGAGACCCAGTACTTC

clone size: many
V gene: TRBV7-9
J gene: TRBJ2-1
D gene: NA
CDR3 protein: CASSRQWYEQFF
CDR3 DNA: TGTGCCAGCAGTAGGCAGTGGTATGAGCAGTTCTTC

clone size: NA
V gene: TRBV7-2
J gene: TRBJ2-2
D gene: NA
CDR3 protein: CASSLRGRELFF
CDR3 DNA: TGTGCCAGCAGCTTGCGAGGCAGGGAGCTGTTTTTT

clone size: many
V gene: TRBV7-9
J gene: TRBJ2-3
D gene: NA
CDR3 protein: CASSSTEGVGF
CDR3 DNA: TGTGCCAGCAGCTCCACCGAGGGGGTGGGTTTT

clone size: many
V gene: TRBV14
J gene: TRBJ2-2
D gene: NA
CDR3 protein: CATRKAGELFF
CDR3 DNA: TGTGCCACCAGGAAGGCCGGGGAGCTGTTTTTT

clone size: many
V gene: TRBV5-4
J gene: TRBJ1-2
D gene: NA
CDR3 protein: CASSLAGSSLYGYTF
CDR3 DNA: TGTGCCAGCAGCTTGGCGGGGTCCAGTCTCTATGGCTACACCTTC

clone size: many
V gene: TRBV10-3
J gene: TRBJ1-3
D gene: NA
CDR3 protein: CAIRPSGGTGNTIYF
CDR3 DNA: TGTGCCATCAGGCCGTCGGGGGGTACTGGAAACACCATATATTTT

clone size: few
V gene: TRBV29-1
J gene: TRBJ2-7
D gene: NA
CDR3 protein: CSVRRTASYEQYF
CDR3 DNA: TGCAGCGTACGTAGAACCGCATCCTACGAGCAGTACTTC

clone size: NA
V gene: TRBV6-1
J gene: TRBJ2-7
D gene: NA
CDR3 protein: CAGGGLQLWEQYF
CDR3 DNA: TGTGCCGGAGGGGGACTACAACTGTGGGAGCAGTACTTC

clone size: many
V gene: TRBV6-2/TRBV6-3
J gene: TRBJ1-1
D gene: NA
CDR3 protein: CASSYSGAEAFF
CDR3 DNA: TGTGCCAGCAGTTACTCGGGGGCTGAAGCTTTCTTT

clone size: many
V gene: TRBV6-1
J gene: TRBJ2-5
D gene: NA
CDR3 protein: CASSPLLGAQYF
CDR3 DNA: TGTGCCAGCAGCCCCCTCCTTGGGGCCCAGTACTTC

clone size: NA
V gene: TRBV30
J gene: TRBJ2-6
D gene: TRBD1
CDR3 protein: CAWSATGTGGPGANVLTF
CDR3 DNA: TGTGCCTGGAGTGCCACCGGGACAGGGGGCCCTGGGGCCAACGTCCTGACTTTC

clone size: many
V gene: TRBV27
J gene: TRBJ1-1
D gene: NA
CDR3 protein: CACSLSLRDTEAFF
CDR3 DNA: TGTGCCTGCAGTTTATCTCTGAGGGACACCGAAGCTTTCTTT

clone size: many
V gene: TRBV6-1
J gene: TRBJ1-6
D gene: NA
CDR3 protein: CASSDYSSYNSPLHF
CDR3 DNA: TGTGCCAGCAGTGACTATAGCTCCTATAATTCACCCCTCCACTTT

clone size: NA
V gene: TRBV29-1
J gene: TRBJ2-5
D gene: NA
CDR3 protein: CSANLQGFQETQYF
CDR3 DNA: TGCAGCGCGAATCTGCAGGGATTCCAAGAGACCCAGTACTTC

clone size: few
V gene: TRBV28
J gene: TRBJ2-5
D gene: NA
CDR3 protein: CASSRLLGPQETQYF
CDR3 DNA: TGTGCCAGCAGTCGCCTACTAGGACCGCAAGAGACACAGTACTTC